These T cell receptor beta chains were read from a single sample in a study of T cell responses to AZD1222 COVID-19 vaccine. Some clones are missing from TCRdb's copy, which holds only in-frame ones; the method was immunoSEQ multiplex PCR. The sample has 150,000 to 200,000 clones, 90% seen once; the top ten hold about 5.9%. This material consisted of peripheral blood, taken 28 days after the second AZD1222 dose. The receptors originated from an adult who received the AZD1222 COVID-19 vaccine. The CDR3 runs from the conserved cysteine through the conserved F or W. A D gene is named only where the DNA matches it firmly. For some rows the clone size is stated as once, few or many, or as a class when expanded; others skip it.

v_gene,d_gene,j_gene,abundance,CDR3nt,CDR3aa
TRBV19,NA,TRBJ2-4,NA,TGTGCCAGTAGTATAGGTGGTGGGGTTAACATTCAGTACTTC,CASSIGGGVNIQYF
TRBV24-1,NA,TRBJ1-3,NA,TGTGCCACCAGTGATTTTAGCAGTGCCGGAAACACCATATATTTT,CATSDFSSAGNTIYF
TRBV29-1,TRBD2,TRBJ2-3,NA,TGCAGCGTTGACGGGCTAGCGGGAGGAGATACGCAGTATTTT,CSVDGLAGGDTQYF
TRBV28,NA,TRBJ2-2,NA,TGTGCCAGCAGGTCCGGACAGTTAGCGAACACCGGGGAGCTGTTTTTT,CASRSGQLANTGELFF
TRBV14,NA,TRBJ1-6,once,TGTGCCAGCAGCCAGCAGACGTTGGGTAATTCACCCCTCCACTTT,CASSQQTLGNSPLHF
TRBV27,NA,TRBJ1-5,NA,TGTGCCAGCAGCCCAAGGTACGACCAGCCCCAGCATTTT,CASSPRYDQPQHF
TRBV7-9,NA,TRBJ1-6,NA,TGTGCCAGCAGCTTACCTCAGGGGTATCCCCTCCACTTT,CASSLPQGYPLHF
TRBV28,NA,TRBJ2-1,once,TGTGCCAGCAGTTTAGCAGGCACGAGGCAGTTCTTC,CASSLAGTRQFF
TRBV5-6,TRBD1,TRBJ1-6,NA,TGTGCCAGCAGCCCGTTTGACAGGGGGAGCTCCTATAATTCACCCCTCCACTTT,CASSPFDRGSSYNSPLHF
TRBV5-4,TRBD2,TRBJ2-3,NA,TGTGCCAGCAGCTTCTCACTAGCGGCACAAGATACGCAGTATTTT,CASSFSLAAQDTQYF
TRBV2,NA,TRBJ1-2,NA,TGTGCCAGCAGGAAGGAAGGGGGGGCATTGATTAATGAAGCTAACTATGGCTACACCTTC,CASRKEGGALINEANYGYTF
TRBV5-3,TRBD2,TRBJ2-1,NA,TGTGCCAACCTCCGCGTCGGGACTAGCGGGCGATACAATGAGCAGTTCTTC,CANLRVGTSGRYNEQFF
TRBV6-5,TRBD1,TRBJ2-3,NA,TGTGCCAGCAGTTACTCTCCCGACAGGGTCCCAGATACGCAGTATTTT,CASSYSPDRVPDTQYF
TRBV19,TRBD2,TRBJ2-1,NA,TGTGCCAGTGCAACTAGCGGGGGACACAATGAGCAGTTCTTC,CASATSGGHNEQFF
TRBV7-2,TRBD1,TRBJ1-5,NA,TGTGCCAGCAGCTCCGACAGGGGGCTTCAGCCCCAGCATTTT,CASSSDRGLQPQHF
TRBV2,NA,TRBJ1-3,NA,TGTGCCAGCAGTCCCGACAGCTCTGGAAACACCATATATTTT,CASSPDSSGNTIYF
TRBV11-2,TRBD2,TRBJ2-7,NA,TGTGCCAGCAGCTTAGATCTGGCTAGCGGGATCCACGAGCAGTACTTC,CASSLDLASGIHEQYF
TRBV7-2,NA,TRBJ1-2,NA,TGTGCCAGCAGCTTCGACGGGAGCGGCTATGGCTACACCTTC,CASSFDGSGYGYTF
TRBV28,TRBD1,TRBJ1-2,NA,TGTGCCAGCAGTTTAAAGGGGGCTGGCTACACCTTC,CASSLKGAGYTF
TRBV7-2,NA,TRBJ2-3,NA,TGTGCCAGCAGCTGGGGACCGAGGCAAGATACGCAGTATTTT,CASSWGPRQDTQYF
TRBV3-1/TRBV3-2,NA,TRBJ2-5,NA,TGTGCCAGCAGCGCAGCCCAATTGGAGACCCAGTACTTC,CASSAAQLETQYF
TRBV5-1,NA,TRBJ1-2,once,TGCGCCAGCAGCTTGGGGGTCGAGGGTGGCTACACCTTC,CASSLGVEGGYTF
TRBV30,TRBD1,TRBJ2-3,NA,TGTGCCTGGAGTGTAGGGGGACAGGGTCTCAGGAATACGCAGTATTTT,CAWSVGGQGLRNTQYF
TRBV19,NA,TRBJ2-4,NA,TGTGCCAGTACTAAACGTTCAGCCGGGTCCGACATAGCCAAAAACATTCAGTACTTC,CASTKRSAGSDIAKNIQYF
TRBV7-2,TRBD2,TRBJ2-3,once,TGTGCCAGCGGCCTGCGGGGGGAAGATACGCAGTATTTT,CASGLRGEDTQYF
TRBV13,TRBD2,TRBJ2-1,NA,TGTGCCAGCAGCTTTTGGGGGAGGGTCACTACTGGCAATGAGCAGTTCTTC,CASSFWGRVTTGNEQFF
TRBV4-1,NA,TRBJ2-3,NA,TGCGCCAGCAGCCAAGACAGCTTTGCGGGAGATACGCAGTATTTT,CASSQDSFAGDTQYF
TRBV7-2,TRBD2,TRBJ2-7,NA,TGTGCCAGCAGCTTCGTAGCGGGGGAGATCTACGAGCAGTACTTC,CASSFVAGEIYEQYF
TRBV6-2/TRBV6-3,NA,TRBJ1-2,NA,TGTGCCAGCAGTTACTCGAATACGGGCAGGGCTAACTATGGCTACACCTTC,CASSYSNTGRANYGYTF
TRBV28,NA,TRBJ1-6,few,TGTGCCAGCAGTTTTCGGGCTCAGTATAATTCACCCCTCCACTTT,CASSFRAQYNSPLHF
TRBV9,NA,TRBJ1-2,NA,TGTGCCAGCAGCGCCAGGACCGGGGGTAGTTATGGCTACACCTTC,CASSARTGGSYGYTF
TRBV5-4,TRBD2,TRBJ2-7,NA,TGTGCCAGCAGCTCCTCCGGGACTATGGCCTACGAGCAGTACTTC,CASSSSGTMAYEQYF
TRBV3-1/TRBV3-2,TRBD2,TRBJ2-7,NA,TGTGCCAGCAGCCGCGGGACTAGCGGGAGGCCCTTAGGGCAGTACTTC,CASSRGTSGRPLGQYF
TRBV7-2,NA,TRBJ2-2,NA,TGTGCCAGCAACCAACAGCAGAACACCGGGGAGCTGTTTTTT,CASNQQQNTGELFF
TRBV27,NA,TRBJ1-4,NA,TGTGCCAGCGGAGGTTGGGCAACTAATGAAAAACTGTTTTTT,CASGGWATNEKLFF
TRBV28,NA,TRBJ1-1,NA,TGTGCCAGCAGTTTATCCGCAGGGAGAACTGAAGCTTTCTTT,CASSLSAGRTEAFF
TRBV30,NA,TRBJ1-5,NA,TGTGCCTGGAGTGAAGGCAGGGGAGGCCAGCCCCAGCATTTT,CAWSEGRGGQPQHF
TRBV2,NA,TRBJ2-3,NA,TGTGCCAGCAGTACGGGTTGGGGCACAGATACGCAGTATTTT,CASSTGWGTDTQYF
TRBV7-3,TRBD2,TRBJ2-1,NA,TGTGCCAGCAGCTATACTAGCGGGGCCTACAATGAGCAGTTCTTC,CASSYTSGAYNEQFF
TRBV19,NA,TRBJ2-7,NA,TGTGCCAGTAGTATGGGAAGGGGGAGCTCCTACGAGCAGTACTTC,CASSMGRGSSYEQYF
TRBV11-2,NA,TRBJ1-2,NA,TGTGCCAGCAGCCCAGAAGAAACCCGTCGGACGGGTGGCTACACCTTC,CASSPEETRRTGGYTF